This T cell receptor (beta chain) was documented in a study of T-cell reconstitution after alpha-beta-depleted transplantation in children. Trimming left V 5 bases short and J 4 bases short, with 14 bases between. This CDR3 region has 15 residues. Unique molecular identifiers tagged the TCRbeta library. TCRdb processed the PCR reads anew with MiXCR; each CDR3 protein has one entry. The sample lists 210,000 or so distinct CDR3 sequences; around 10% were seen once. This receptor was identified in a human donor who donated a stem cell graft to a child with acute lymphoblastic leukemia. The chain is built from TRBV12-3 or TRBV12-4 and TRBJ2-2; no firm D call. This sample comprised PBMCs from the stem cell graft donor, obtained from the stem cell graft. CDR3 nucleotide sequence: TGTGCCAGCAGTCCAACTTACAGAGGCACCGGGGAGCTGTTTTTT. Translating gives CASSPTYRGTGELFF.